This passage covers 14 T cell receptor beta chains from one sample sequenced in a study of shared clonotypes between healthy human individuals (TCRdb year 2020). Library prep was done by the immunoSEQ multiplex PCR assay. What TCRdb holds here is the immuneACCESS table cut down to in-frame rearrangements. Part of the clones is not present; checked against another copy, under half of the missing clones reflect an unresolved V gene, and the others are unexplained. Present in this sample are around 510,000 clones, about 80% of which were seen just once. The top ten hold around 13% of the sample. The sample consisted of PBMCs. The receptors originated from a middle-aged woman in good health. Some clones in this sample may be carry-over from other donors' samples.

This clone was counted a single time. This chain links TRBV7-9 with TRBJ2-5, with D possibly matching TRBD1 (5 bases). The CDR3 length is 18 residues. V was clipped by 2 bases and J by 0 bases, with 19 bases between them. Germline loops: CDR1 SEHNR, CDR2 FQNEAQ (reference sequence). The CDR3 here is CASSLLGQTLVNQETQYF. The CDR3 nucleotides are TGTGCCAGCAGCTTACTAGGACAAACACTGGTAAACCAAGAGACCCAGTACTTC.

This clone was seen only a few times. The J gene is TRBJ2-2, the V gene TRBV5-1; no reliable D call. The CDR3 is made up of 11 amino acids. Germline assignment: CDR1 SGHRS and CDR2 YFSETQ. Trimming stripped 0 bases from V and 10 bases from J, with 4 bases between. The CDR3 protein is CASSLAEELFF. CDR3 nucleotides: TGCGCCAGCAGCTTGGCGGAGGAGCTGTTTTTT.

The chain links TRBV11-2 to TRBJ2-7, with D possibly matching TRBD1 (5 bases). Trimming removed 1 base from V and 0 bases from J, with 7 bases in between. CDR1 and CDR2 from the germline V gene are SGHAT and FQNNGV. CDR3 length equals 14 residues. CDR3 amino acids: CASSLGGLSYEQYF. The CDR3 DNA follows: TGTGCCAGCAGCTTAGGGGGCCTCTCCTACGAGCAGTACTTC.

The V gene is TRBV18, the J gene TRBJ1-1; D unresolved. The CDR3 runs to 14 residues. Germline V gene data show CDR1 as KGHSH and CDR2 as LQKENI. V lost 3 bases, J lost 4 bases, and 12 bases lay in between. The CDR3 DNA reads TGTGCCAGCTCACCTGCGCTTCAGGCCACTGAAGCTTTCTTT. Translating it yields CASSPALQATEAFF. The variable domain in full, completed from reference TRBV18 and TRBJ1-1, reads NAGVMQNPRHLVRRRGQEARLRCSPMKGHSHVYWYRQLPEEGLKFMVYLQKENIIDESGMPKERFSAEFPKEGPSILRIQQVVRGDSAAYFCASSPALQATEAFFGQGTRLTVV.

This chain uses TRBV7-9 with TRBJ2-1; TRBD1 might be the D (5 bases). In germline, CDR1 is SEHNR, CDR2 FQNEAQ (reference sequence). V shed 5 bases and J shed 8 bases, with 19 bases lying between them. The CDR3 is 15 residues long. The CDR3 reads CASSGRRTVGDEQFF. CDR3 sequence (DNA): TGTGCCAGCAGCGGCCGCCGGACCGTAGGGGATGAGCAGTTCTTC.

The V gene is TRBV4-3, the J gene TRBJ2-7; D ambiguous. Between the trimmed V and J ends, which lost 3 bases and 4 bases, there was a span of 13 bases. Germline values: CDR1 LGHNA, CDR2 YSLEER. The CDR3 totals 14 residues. CDR3 protein: CASSQLNPSYEQYF. In nucleotides, the CDR3 is TGCGCCAGCAGCCAGTTGAACCCAAGTTACGAGCAGTACTTC.

Turning to this clone: A single base separates this from a much larger clone, so it may be a read error. The chain's CDR3 is CASSLKETQYF. CDR3 nucleotide sequence: TGTGCCAGCAGCTTAAAAGAGACCCAGTACTTC. V usage is TRBV11-1 and J usage is TRBJ2-5; D not certain. Per germline, CDR1 SGHAT and CDR2 FQDESV (reference sequence). The CDR3 length is 11 residues. V lost 2 bases, J lost 3 bases, and 1 base lay in between.

With respect to this clone: Distinct nucleotide sequences in the sample also encode this CDR3. The chain has TRBV7-9 and TRBJ2-5, with unresolved D. The J call could be wrong; TRBJ2-7 is a better fit for the DNA end. This CDR3 region has 11 residues. Per germline, CDR1 SEHNR and CDR2 FQNEAQ (reference sequence). The CDR3 loop reads CASSSDYEQYF. Here the CDR3 DNA reads TGTGCCAGCAGCTCGGACTACGAGCAGTACTTC.

The chain's CDR3 is CASSALLGSGELFF. Written as DNA, the CDR3 is TGTGCCAGCAGTGCACTTCTTGGATCCGGGGAGCTGTTTTTT. J is TRBJ2-2 and V is TRBV6-6; D gene ambiguous. The CDR3 contains 14 residues. V gave up 5 bases and J gave up 6 bases, with 13 bases separating them. CDR1 is MNHNY and CDR2 is SVGAGI in the germline V gene (reference sequence).

The chain uses TRBV11-1 and TRBJ2-2; D call uncertain. The germline V gene encodes CDR1 SGHAT and CDR2 FQDESV (reference sequence). There are 14 residues in the CDR3. The V gene lost 2 bases and the J gene lost 0 bases, with 4 bases spanning the gap. CDR3 coding DNA: TGTGCCAGCAGCTTAAGAGCGAACACCGGGGAGCTGTTTTTT. Translated: CASSLRANTGELFF.

The J gene is TRBJ1-3, the V gene TRBV5-6, with D possibly matching TRBD1 (5 bases). The CDR3 has 14 amino acids. V lost 2 bases and J 2 bases, leaving 8 bases between the germline ends. From germline, CDR1 is SGHDT and CDR2 YYEEEE. The CDR3 sequence is CASSFQGPGNTIYF. CDR3 DNA sequence: TGTGCCAGCAGCTTCCAGGGCCCTGGAAACACCATATATTTT.

Concerning this clone: Other DNA sequences in the same sample also yield this CDR3. This chain uses TRBV7-8 with TRBJ1-1; perhaps TRBD1 as D (5 bases). Germline V lookup: CDR1 SGHVS, CDR2 FQNEAQ. V was pared by 1 base and J by 1 base, with 7 bases between. The CDR3 contains 14 residues. CDR3 coding DNA: TGTGCCAGCAGCTTAGTGGGGGGGAACACTGAAGCTTTCTTT. Translated: CASSLVGGNTEAFF.

This clone has more than one count but fewer than ten. This rearrangement joins TRBV10-2 to TRBJ1-5; a possible D gene is TRBD1 (5 bases). Per the germline V gene, CDR1 is WSHSY and CDR2 is SAAADI. This CDR3 is 13 amino acids long. Trimming removed 6 bases from V and 11 bases from J, with 17 bases in between. CDR3 DNA sequence: TGCGCCAGCAGGGATCAGGGCCTGGTGGCCCAGCATTTT. Translating gives CASRDQGLVAQHF.

The chain uses TRBV20-1 and TRBJ2-1; D not certain. Trimming removed 5 bases from V and 5 bases from J, with 7 bases in between. The CDR3 contains 11 residues. The germline CDR1 and CDR2 sequences are DFQATT and SNEGSKA (reference sequence). The CDR3 nucleotides are TGCAGTGCTGTCGAGGACAATGAGCAGTTCTTC. This translates into CSAVEDNEQFF.